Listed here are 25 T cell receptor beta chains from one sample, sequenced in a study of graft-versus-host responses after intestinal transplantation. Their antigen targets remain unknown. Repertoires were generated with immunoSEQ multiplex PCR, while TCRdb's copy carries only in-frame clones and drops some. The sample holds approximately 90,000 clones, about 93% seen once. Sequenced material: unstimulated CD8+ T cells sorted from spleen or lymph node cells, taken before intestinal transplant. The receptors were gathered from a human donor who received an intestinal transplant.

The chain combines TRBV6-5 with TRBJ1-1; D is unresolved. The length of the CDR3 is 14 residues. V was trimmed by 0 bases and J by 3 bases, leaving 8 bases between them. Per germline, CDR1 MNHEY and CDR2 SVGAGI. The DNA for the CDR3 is TGTGCCAGCAGTTACTCCGGGGAGGACACTGAAGCTTTCTTT. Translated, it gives CASSYSGEDTEAFF.

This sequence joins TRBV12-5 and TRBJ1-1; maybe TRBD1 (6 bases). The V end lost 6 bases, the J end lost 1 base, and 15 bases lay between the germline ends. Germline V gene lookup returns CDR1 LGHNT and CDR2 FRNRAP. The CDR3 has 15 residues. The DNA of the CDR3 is TGTGCTAGTGGGGACAGCAGTTCGCCGAACACTGAAGCTTTCTTT. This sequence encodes CASGDSSSPNTEAFF.

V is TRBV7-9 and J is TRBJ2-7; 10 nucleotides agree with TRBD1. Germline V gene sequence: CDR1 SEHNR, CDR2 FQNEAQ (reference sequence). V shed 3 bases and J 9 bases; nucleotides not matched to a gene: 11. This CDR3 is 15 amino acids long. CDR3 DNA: TGTGCCAGCAGCTTTACCGGGACAGGGGAACAGGGGCAGTACTTC. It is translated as CASSFTGTGEQGQYF.

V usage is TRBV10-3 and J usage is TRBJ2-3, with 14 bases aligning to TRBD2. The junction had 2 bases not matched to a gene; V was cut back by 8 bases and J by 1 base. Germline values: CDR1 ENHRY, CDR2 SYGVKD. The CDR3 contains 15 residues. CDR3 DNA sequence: TGTGCCATCGGGACTAGCGGGGGTGGCACAGATACGCAGTATTTT. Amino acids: CAIGTSGGGTDTQYF.

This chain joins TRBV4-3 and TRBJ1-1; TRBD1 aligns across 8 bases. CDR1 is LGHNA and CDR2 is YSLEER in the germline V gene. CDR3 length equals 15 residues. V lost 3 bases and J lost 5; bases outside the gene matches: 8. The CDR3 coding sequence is TGCGCCAGCAGCCAGTTCGGGACAGGCAGGACTGAAGCTTTCTTT. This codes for CASSQFGTGRTEAFF.

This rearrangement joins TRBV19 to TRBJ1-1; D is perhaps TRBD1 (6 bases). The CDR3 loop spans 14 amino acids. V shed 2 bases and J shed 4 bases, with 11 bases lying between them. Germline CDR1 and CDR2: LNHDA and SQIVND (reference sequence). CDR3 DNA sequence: TGTGCCAGTAGTATATGGCAGGGGACCACTGAAGCTTTCTTT. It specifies CASSIWQGTTEAFF.

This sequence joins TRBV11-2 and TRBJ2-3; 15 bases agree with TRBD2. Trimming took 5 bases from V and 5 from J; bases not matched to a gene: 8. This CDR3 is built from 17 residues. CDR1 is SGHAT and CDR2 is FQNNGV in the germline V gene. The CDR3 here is CASSPWTSGGVGDTQYF. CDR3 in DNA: TGTGCCAGCAGCCCATGGACTAGCGGGGGGGTTGGAGATACGCAGTATTTT.

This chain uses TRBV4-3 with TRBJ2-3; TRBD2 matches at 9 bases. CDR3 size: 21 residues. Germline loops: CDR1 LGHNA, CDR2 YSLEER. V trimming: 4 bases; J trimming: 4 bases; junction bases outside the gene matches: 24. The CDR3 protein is CASSPSFGGQLASGASDTQYF. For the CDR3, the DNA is TGCGCCAGCAGCCCGAGCTTCGGGGGGCAATTGGCTAGCGGGGCGTCAGATACGCAGTATTTT.

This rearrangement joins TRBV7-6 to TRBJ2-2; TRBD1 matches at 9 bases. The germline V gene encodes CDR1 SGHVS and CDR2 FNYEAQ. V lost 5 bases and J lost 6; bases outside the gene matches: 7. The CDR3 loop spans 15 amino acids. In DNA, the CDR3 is TGTGCCAGCAGCCCGAAAAGACAGGGGGCCGGGGAGCTGTTTTTT. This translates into CASSPKRQGAGELFF.

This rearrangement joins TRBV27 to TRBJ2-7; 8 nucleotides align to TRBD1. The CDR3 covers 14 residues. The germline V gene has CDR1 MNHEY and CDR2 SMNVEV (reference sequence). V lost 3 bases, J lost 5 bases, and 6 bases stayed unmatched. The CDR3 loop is CASSFKGGQDEQYF. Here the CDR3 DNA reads TGTGCCAGCAGTTTTAAGGGGGGACAGGACGAGCAGTACTTC.

The CDR3 region has the DNA TGTGCCAGCAGCCCTGAGAATATCTACGAGCAGTACTTC. Protein product: CASSPENIYEQYF. This sequence joins TRBV7-9 and TRBJ2-7; no reliable D call. This CDR3 comprises 13 residues. Trimming left V 5 bases short and J 3 bases short, with 11 bases between. The germline CDR1 and CDR2 sequences are SEHNR and FQNEAQ (reference sequence).

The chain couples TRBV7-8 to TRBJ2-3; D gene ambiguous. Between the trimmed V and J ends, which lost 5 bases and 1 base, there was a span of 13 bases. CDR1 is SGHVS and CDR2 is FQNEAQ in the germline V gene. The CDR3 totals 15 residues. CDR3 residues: CASSPSSLGTDTQYF. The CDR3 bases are TGTGCCAGCAGCCCATCTTCCCTAGGCACAGATACGCAGTATTTT.

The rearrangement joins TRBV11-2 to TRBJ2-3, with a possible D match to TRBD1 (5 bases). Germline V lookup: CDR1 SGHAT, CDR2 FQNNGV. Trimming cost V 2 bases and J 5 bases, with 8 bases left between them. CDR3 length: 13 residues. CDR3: CASSLIREDTQYF. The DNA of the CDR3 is TGTGCCAGCAGCTTAATCAGGGAAGATACGCAGTATTTT.

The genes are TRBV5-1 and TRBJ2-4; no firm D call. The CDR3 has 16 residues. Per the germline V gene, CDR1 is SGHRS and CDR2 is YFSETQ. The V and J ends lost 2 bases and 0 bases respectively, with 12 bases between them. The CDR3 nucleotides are TGCGCCAGCAGCTTTGGCTTGTATTTAGCCAAAAACATTCAGTACTTC. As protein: CASSFGLYLAKNIQYF.

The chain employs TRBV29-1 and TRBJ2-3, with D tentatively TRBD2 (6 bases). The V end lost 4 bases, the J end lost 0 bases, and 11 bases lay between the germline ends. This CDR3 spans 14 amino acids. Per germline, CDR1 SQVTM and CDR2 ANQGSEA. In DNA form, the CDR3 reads TGCAGCGTTGTGATGGGGACTAGCACAGATACGCAGTATTTT. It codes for CSVVMGTSTDTQYF.

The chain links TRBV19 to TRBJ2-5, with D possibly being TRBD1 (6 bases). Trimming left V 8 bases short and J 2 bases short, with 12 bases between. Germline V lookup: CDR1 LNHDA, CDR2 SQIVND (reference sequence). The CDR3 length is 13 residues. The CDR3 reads CASRTALQETQYF. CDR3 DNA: TGTGCCAGTCGGACAGCCCTTCAAGAGACCCAGTACTTC.

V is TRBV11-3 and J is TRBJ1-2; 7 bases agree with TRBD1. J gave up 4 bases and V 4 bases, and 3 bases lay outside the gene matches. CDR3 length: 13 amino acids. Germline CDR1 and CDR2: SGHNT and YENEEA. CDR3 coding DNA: TGTGCCAGCAGCTCCCCAGGGGGCTATGGCTACACCTTC. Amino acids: CASSSPGGYGYTF.

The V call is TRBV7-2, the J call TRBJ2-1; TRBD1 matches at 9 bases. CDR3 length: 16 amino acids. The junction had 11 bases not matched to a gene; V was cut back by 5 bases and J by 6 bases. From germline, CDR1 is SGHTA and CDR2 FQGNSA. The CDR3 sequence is CASSPHRDRALNEQFF. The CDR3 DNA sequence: TGTGCCAGCAGCCCACACCGGGACAGGGCGCTCAATGAGCAGTTCTTC.

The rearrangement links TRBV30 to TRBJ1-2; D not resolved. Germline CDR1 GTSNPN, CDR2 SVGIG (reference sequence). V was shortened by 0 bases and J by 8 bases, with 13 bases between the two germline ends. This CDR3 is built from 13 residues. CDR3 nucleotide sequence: TGTGCCTGGAGTGTAGGTCCTACCAGGGGCTACACCTTC. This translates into CAWSVGPTRGYTF.

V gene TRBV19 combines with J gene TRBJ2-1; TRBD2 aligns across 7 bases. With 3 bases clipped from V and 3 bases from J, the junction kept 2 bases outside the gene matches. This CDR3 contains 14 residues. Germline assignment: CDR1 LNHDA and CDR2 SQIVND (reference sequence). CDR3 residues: CASSIPSGYNEQFF. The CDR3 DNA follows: TGTGCCAGTAGTATCCCTAGCGGCTACAATGAGCAGTTCTTC.

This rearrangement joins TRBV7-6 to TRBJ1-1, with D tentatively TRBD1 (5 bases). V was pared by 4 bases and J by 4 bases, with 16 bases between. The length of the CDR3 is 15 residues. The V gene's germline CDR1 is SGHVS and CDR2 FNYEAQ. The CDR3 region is CASSSLPGWSTEAFF. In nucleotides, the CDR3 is TGTGCCAGCAGCTCACTCCCAGGGTGGAGCACTGAAGCTTTCTTT.

CDR3 residues: CASRATRNSPLHF. The CDR3 DNA sequence: TGTGCCAGCCGAGCGACCCGTAATTCACCCCTCCACTTT. This rearrangement joins TRBV27 to TRBJ1-6; D uncertain. Germline assignment: CDR1 MNHEY and CDR2 SMNVEV (reference sequence). V shed 8 bases and J shed 6 bases, with 11 bases lying between them. The CDR3 runs to 13 residues.

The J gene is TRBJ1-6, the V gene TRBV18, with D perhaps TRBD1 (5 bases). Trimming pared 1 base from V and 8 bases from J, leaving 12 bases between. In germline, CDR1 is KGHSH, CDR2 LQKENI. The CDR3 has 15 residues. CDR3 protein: CASSPRDQGDSPLHF. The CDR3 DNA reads TGTGCCAGCTCACCACGAGACCAGGGCGATTCACCCCTCCACTTT.

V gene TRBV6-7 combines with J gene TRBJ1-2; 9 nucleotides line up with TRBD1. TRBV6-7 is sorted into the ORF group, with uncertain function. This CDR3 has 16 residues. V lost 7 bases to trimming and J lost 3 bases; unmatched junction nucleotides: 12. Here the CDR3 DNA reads TGTGCCAGCACCCTACGGGACAGGGCTTGTCACTATGGCTACACCTTC. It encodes CASTLRDRACHYGYTF.

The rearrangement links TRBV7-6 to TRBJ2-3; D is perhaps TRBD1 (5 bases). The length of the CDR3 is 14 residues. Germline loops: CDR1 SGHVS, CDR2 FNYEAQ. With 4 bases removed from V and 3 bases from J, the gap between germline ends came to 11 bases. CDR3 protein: CASSSSAGTDTQYF. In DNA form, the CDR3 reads TGTGCCAGCAGCTCGAGCGCAGGGACAGATACGCAGTATTTT.